This T cell receptor (beta chain) was recovered during a study of OX40 agonist ivuxolimab in advanced cancers. General study results and limits: Relatively little clonal expansion, among the lowest observed, appeared in partial responders at 0.1-3.0 mg/kg. Low normalized T-cell clonal expansion was also seen in some nonresponders. CD4+ and CD8+ T cells in blood underwent clonal expansion by week 6 at 0.1 to 3.0 mg/kg.

CDR3 length: 13 amino acids. The germline V gene has CDR1 SGHRS and CDR2 YFSETQ. V gave up 2 bases and J gave up 4 bases; unmatched junction bases: 2. The table came from immunoSEQ multiplex PCR; TCRdb's copy has only in-frame clones and leaves some out. The table lists about 49,000 clones, about nine tenths of them singletons, with about 1% in the top ten. Turning to this clone: Antigen: not known.

Source: CD4+ or CD8+ T cells sorted from blood, taken in a trial of the OX40 agonist ivuxolimab. V is TRBV5-1 and J is TRBJ2-5, with TRBD2 identical over 7 bases. This receptor was identified in an adult with an advanced solid tumor such as melanoma, head and neck, liver or kidney cancer. The CDR3 loop reads CASSFVAGETQYF. Here the CDR3 DNA reads TGCGCCAGCAGCTTCGTAGCGGGAGAGACCCAGTACTTC.